The source of this T cell receptor beta chain is a study of T-cell reconstitution after alpha-beta-depleted transplantation in children. Preparation of the TCRbeta library used unique molecular identifiers. TCRdb re-called the PCR reads with MiXCR, one entry per CDR3 protein. The table shows around 530,000 distinct CDR3 sequences, with about 30% occurring only once. The specimen comprised PBMCs from the stem cell graft donor, sampled from the stem cell graft. This TCR came from a human donor who donated a stem cell graft to a child with aplastic anemia.

CDR3 sequence (DNA): TGTGCCAGCAGCCCACCTCTGTATCTGCGGCAGAGCTCCTACGAGCAGTACTTC. This codes for CASSPPLYLRQSSYEQYF. The chain joins TRBV12-3 or TRBV12-4 to TRBJ2-7; D gene unclear. This CDR3 comprises 18 residues. V was clipped by 6 bases and J by 0 bases, with 24 bases between them.